Following are 6 T cell receptor beta chains from one sample sequenced in a study of technical replicates of blood from a few donors. The method was immunoSEQ multiplex PCR; TCRdb's version includes in-frame clones alone and lacks a portion of them. Of approximately 100,000 clones in the sample, roughly 95% were seen once. Sequencing was carried out using T cells isolated from PBMCs. Receptors originate from a human donor in good health.

The rearrangement joins TRBV13 to TRBJ1-4; D gene uncertain. CDR3 length: 16 residues. V gave up 5 bases and J gave up 7 bases, with 20 bases separating them. The germline V gene encodes CDR1 PRHDT and CDR2 FYEKMQ (reference sequence). CDR3 in DNA: TGTGCCAGCAGCCCTGGATCGGGTTCTTTAGGTGAAAAACTGTTTTTT. Translated: CASSPGSGSLGEKLFF. Using reference TRBV13 and TRBJ1-4 for the parts outside the CDR3, the full variable domain is AAGVIQSPRHLIKEKRETATLKCYPIPRHDTVYWYQQGPGQDPQFLISFYEKMQSDKGSIPDRFSAQQFSDYHSELNMSSLELGDSALYFCASSPGSGSLGEKLFFGSGTQLSVL.

The chain uses TRBV6-1 and TRBJ1-1; no firm D call. The CDR3 totals 13 residues. Trimming stripped 3 bases from V and 10 bases from J, with 15 bases between. Germline CDR1 and CDR2: MNHNS and SASEGT. CDR3 in amino acids: CASSDRQVPAAFF. The DNA of the CDR3 is TGTGCCAGCAGTGATCGTCAGGTCCCCGCAGCTTTCTTT.

This clone was found once. The V call is TRBV5-1, the J call TRBJ1-1; D not resolved. CDR1 is SGHRS and CDR2 is YFSETQ in the germline V gene. V was shortened by 2 bases and J by 2 bases, with 7 bases between the two germline ends. This CDR3 is built from 13 residues. The CDR3 coding sequence is TGCGCCAGCAGCTTAACGGGTAACACTGAAGCTTTCTTT. This sequence encodes CASSLTGNTEAFF.

This clone was found a few times. This chain joins TRBV21-1 and TRBJ1-1; TRBD1, as called in the table, went unchecked against the DNA. TRBV21-1 is designated a pseudogene. CDR3 length equals 20 residues. CDR3 loop: CASSTEQPGQLTLLGTEAFF. The CDR3 nucleotides are TGTGCCAGCAGCACGGAGCAGCCGGGACAGCTTACCCTCCTGGGCACTGAAGCTTTCTTT.

This clone was counted once. The chain employs TRBV11-2 and TRBJ2-7; D might be TRBD2 (5 bases). CDR1 and CDR2 from the germline V gene are SGHAT and FQNNGV. The CDR3 has 13 amino acids. Trimming stripped 5 bases from V and 2 bases from J, with 10 bases between. CDR3 sequence: CASSRVRAYEQYF. In DNA form, the CDR3 reads TGTGCCAGCAGCCGAGTGCGGGCCTACGAGCAGTACTTC.

The chain carries TRBV4-1 and TRBJ2-5, with D possibly being TRBD2 (5 bases). CDR1 MGHRA and CDR2 YSYEKL come from the germline V gene. The V end was cut by 1 base, the J end by 5 bases, with 17 bases between. This CDR3 contains 16 residues. The CDR3 sequence: CASSQGSGFGEETQYF. CDR3 nucleotide sequence: TGCGCCAGCAGCCAAGGATCTGGGTTTGGGGAGGAGACCCAGTACTTC.